The T cell receptor (beta chain) under discussion was sequenced for a study of human T cells and chemical hapten exposure. TCRdb fed the RACE reads into MiXCR, producing one record per CDR3 protein. The data show approximately 97,000 distinct CDR3 sequences, over 10% seen once. There are many counts of this clonotype. The germline V gene has CDR1 DFQATT and CDR2 SNEGSKA (reference sequence). CDR3 length: 13 amino acids. Trimming shortened V by 6 bases and J by 0 bases, and 10 bases separated the two germline ends. Time point given: patch test 2, 6 weeks after DPC sensitization. Documented treatment: therapeutic diphenylcyclopropenone sensitization with weekly scalp DPC.

This chain joins TRBV20-1 and TRBJ2-3; D remains ambiguous. Sequencing was performed on whole blood, taken in connection with sensitization to the hapten diphenylcyclopropenone (DPC). The TCR was taken from a middle-aged woman with alopecia areata. Some clones in this sample may be carry-over from other donors' samples. The CDR3 is CSATGPSTDTQYF. CDR3 sequence (DNA): TGCAGTGCAACCGGGCCGAGCACAGATACGCAGTATTTT.